This paragraph reports one T cell receptor (beta chain). The repertoire was sequenced with immunoSEQ multiplex PCR; TCRdb's copy has only in-frame clones and lacks some. Among 35,000 to 50,000 clones, 86% were seen once, and the ten largest hold about 60%. The sample is drawn from a study of blood T cell repertoires in COVID-19. Study summary: The study drew acute and convalescent COVID-19 samples from the United States, Italy and Spain.

This CDR3 contains 13 residues. Between the trimmed V and J ends, which lost 4 bases and 1 base, there was a span of 7 bases. Per the germline V gene, CDR1 is LNHDA and CDR2 is SQIVND (reference sequence). The sequence derives from a man between 65 and 85 years old with acute or convalescent COVID-19. The chain joins TRBV19 to TRBJ1-1, with a tentative D call TRBD1 (6 bases). Specimen: peripheral blood. CDR3 sequence: CASSTQGNTEAFF. The CDR3 DNA follows: TGTGCCAGTAGTACACAGGGGAACACTGAAGCTTTCTTT.